Listed here are 3 T cell receptor beta chains from one sample, sequenced in a study of blood T cell repertoires in COVID-19. Sequencing was performed with immunoSEQ multiplex PCR; in TCRdb, only in-frame clones are kept and a portion is missing. The repertoire holds more than 95,000 clones, with approximately 87% as singletons. The sample consisted of peripheral blood. These receptors came from a human donor in a cohort sampled during active or convalescent COVID-19.

In this sample, this clone turned up once. This chain joins TRBV2 and TRBJ2-3; perhaps TRBD2 as D (7 bases). The CDR3 covers 13 residues. The V gene's germline CDR1 is SNHLY and CDR2 FYNNEI. The V end was cut by 11 bases, the J end by 2 bases, with 14 bases between. CDR3 amino acids: CAGQRGNTDTQYF. The CDR3 DNA follows: TGTGCCGGACAGCGGGGAAACACAGATACGCAGTATTTT.

The chain recombines TRBV2 with TRBJ1-1, with 9 bases aligning to TRBD1. CDR3 length equals 14 residues. Germline V gene sequence: CDR1 SNHLY, CDR2 FYNNEI. Losses at the gene ends were 7 bases for V and 5 bases for J; bases not matched to a gene: 8. As DNA, the CDR3 is TGTGCCAGCAACAAACAGGGGGCTGGGACTGAAGCTTTCTTT. Its protein product is CASNKQGAGTEAFF.

This chain joins TRBV2 and TRBJ2-5; D is uncertain. The CDR3 totals 13 residues. V lost 4 bases and J lost 4, with 10 bases in between. Germline CDR1 reads SNHLY; CDR2 reads FYNNEI. CDR3 coding DNA: TGTGCCAGCAGTGTAAGCCTTTCAGAGACCCAGTACTTC. It is translated as CASSVSLSETQYF.